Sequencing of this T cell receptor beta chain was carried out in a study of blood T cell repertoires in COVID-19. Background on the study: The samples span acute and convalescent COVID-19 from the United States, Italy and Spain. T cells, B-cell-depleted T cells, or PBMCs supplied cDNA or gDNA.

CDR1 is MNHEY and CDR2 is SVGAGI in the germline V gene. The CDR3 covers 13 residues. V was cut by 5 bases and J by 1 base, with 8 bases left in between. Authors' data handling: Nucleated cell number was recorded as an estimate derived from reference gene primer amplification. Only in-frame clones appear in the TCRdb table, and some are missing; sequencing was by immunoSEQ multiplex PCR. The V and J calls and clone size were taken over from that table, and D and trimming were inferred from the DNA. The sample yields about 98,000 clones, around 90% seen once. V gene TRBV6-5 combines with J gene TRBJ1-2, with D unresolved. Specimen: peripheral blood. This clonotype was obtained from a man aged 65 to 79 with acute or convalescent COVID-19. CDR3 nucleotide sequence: TGTGCCAGCAGTCCGCGAGTTAACTATGGCTACACCTTC. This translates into CASSPRVNYGYTF.